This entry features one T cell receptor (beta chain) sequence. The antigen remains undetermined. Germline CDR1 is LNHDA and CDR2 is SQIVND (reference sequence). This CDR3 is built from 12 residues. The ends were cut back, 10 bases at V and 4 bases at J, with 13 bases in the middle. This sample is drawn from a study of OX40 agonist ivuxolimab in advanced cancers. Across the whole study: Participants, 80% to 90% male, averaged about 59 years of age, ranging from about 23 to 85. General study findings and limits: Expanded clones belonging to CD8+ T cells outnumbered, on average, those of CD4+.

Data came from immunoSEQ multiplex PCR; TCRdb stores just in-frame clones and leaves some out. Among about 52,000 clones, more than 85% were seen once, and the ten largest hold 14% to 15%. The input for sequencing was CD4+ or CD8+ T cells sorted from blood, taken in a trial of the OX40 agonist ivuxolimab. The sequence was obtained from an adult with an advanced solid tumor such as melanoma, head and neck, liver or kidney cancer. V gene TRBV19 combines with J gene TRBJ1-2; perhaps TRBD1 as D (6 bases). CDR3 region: CATSAGAYGYTF. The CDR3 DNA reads TGTGCCACCTCGGCAGGGGCCTATGGCTACACCTTC.